These T cell receptor beta chains were read from a single sample in a study of cytomegalovirus exposure and HLA in healthy donors. Clones were sequenced by immunoSEQ multiplex PCR, and TCRdb holds only the in-frame ones, with some missing. Here the sample spans over 150,000 clones, about 70% being singletons. Specimen: PBMCs. The receptors shown here come from a woman between 40 and 50 years old in good health and CMV-seropositive. Both conserved end residues are part of each CDR3. Each record gives: clone size, D gene, CDR3 length, V gene, J gene, CDR3 protein, CDR3 DNA. The D gene is left open where the match is weak. Rows may omit the clone size; those that give it use once, few, many or a size class.

.,TRBD1,16,TRBV4-1,TRBJ1-6,CASSLPQGAGNSPLHF,TGCGCCAGCAGCCTCCCACAGGGGGCAGGCAATTCACCCCTCCACTTT
.,TRBD1,15,TRBV2,TRBJ2-1,CASEAGTGYRNEQFF,TGTGCCAGCGAGGCCGGGACAGGGTATCGCAATGAGCAGTTCTTC
once,.,13,TRBV19,TRBJ2-2,CASSMGAPGELFF,TGTGCCAGTAGTATGGGGGCCCCCGGGGAGCTGTTTTTT
.,.,14,TRBV5-1,TRBJ2-1,CASSPGEGYNEQFF,TGCGCCAGCAGCCCTGGAGAGGGATACAATGAGCAGTTCTTC
.,TRBD2,18,TRBV9,TRBJ2-6,CASSVGAGLSSGANVLTF,TGTGCCAGCAGCGTAGGGGCGGGACTAAGCTCTGGGGCCAACGTCCTGACTTTC
.,.,12,TRBV29-1,TRBJ1-4,CSEGRGREKLFF,TGCAGCGAGGGGAGGGGTCGTGAAAAACTGTTTTTT
.,.,13,TRBV27,TRBJ1-2,CASTRGVGEGYTF,TGTGCCAGCACAAGAGGCGTGGGAGAGGGCTACACCTTC
.,TRBD2,14,TRBV18,TRBJ2-4,CASSLGLADGIQYF,TGTGCCAGCTCACTGGGACTAGCGGACGGCATTCAGTACTTC
.,.,15,TRBV11-1,TRBJ2-2,CASSLWRQGNGELFF,TGTGCCAGCAGCTTATGGCGGCAGGGTAACGGGGAGCTGTTTTTT
.,TRBD1,13,TRBV7-8,TRBJ2-7,CASQGANSYEQYF,TGTGCCAGCCAGGGGGCGAATTCCTACGAGCAGTACTTC
.,.,12,TRBV5-6,TRBJ1-2,CASSLVVGGYTF,TGTGCCAGCAGCTTGGTAGTCGGTGGCTACACCTTC
.,.,14,TRBV5-4,TRBJ2-5,CASSLASPMETQYF,TGTGCCAGCAGCTTGGCCAGTCCGATGGAGACCCAGTACTTC
.,.,16,TRBV6-5,TRBJ2-7,CASSYSAQGAPYEQYF,TGTGCCAGCAGTTACTCGGCACAGGGAGCCCCCTACGAGCAGTACTTC
.,.,17,TRBV28,TRBJ2-1,CASSFVSGEGSYNEQFF,TGTGCCAGCAGTTTTGTTTCAGGGGAAGGGTCCTACAATGAGCAGTTCTTC
.,.,14,TRBV6-6,TRBJ1-4,CASSYSARGEKLFF,TGTGCCAGCAGTTACTCTGCCAGGGGTGAAAAACTGTTTTTT
.,TRBD1,18,TRBV18,TRBJ2-2,CASSPPGTGVSNTGELFF,TGTGCCAGCTCCCCCCCCGGGACAGGGGTCTCGAACACCGGGGAGCTGTTTTTT
few,.,14,TRBV19,TRBJ2-2,CASSISANTGELFF,TGTGCCAGTAGTATAAGCGCGAACACCGGGGAGCTGTTTTTT
.,TRBD1,16,TRBV12-5,TRBJ1-5,CASGLTPDREGQPQHF,TGTGCTAGTGGTTTGACTCCGGACAGGGAGGGCCAGCCCCAGCATTTT
.,TRBD1,14,TRBV7-9,TRBJ1-1,CASSLGTGNTEAFF,TGTGCCAGCAGCTTAGGGACAGGGAATACTGAAGCTTTCTTT
once,.,17,TRBV4-1,TRBJ1-2,CASSQESGGREVYGYTF,TGCGCCAGCAGCCAAGAATCGGGGGGGAGGGAAGTCTATGGCTACACCTTC
.,TRBD1,15,TRBV5-1,TRBJ2-2,CASSLGDSGTGELFF,TGCGCCAGCAGCTTGGGGGACAGTGGTACCGGGGAGCTGTTTTTT
.,.,13,TRBV5-4,TRBJ2-3,CASAAATTDTQYF,TGTGCCAGCGCCGCGGCGACCACAGATACGCAGTATTTT
.,.,14,TRBV7-3,TRBJ1-1,CASSLGRGSTEAFF,TGTGCCAGCAGCTTAGGAAGGGGGAGCACTGAAGCTTTCTTT
.,TRBD1,14,TRBV7-6,TRBJ1-1,CASSLGQGHTEAFF,TGTGCCAGCAGCTTAGGACAGGGGCACACTGAAGCTTTCTTT
.,TRBD1,15,TRBV10-3,TRBJ2-2,CAIKMVTGDTGELFF,TGTGCCATCAAAATGGTGACAGGGGACACCGGGGAGCTGTTTTTT
.,.,13,TRBV27,TRBJ1-5,CATGPGAWQPQHF,TGTGCCACCGGCCCAGGGGCATGGCAGCCCCAGCATTTT
.,TRBD2,14,TRBV6-1,TRBJ2-7,CASSVREAAYEQYF,TGTGCCAGCAGTGTCCGGGAGGCCGCCTACGAGCAGTACTTC
.,TRBD1,15,TRBV5-8,TRBJ2-1,CASSLGTGLNNEQFF,TGTGCCAGCAGCCTCGGGACAGGGCTGAACAATGAGCAGTTCTTC
.,.,14,TRBV6-6,TRBJ2-7,CASSRSGYPYEQYF,TGTGCCAGCAGTAGGAGCGGATATCCCTACGAGCAGTACTTC
.,.,14,TRBV5-6,TRBJ2-5,CASSLARGPETQYF,TGTGCCAGCAGCTTGGCGCGGGGTCCAGAGACCCAGTACTTC
once,TRBD1,12,TRBV6-5,TRBJ1-4,CASRQGREKLFF,TGTGCCAGTCGACAGGGACGGGAAAAACTGTTTTTT
.,TRBD2,15,TRBV4-1,TRBJ2-1,CASSGTSGTYNEQFF,TGCGCCAGCAGCGGGACTAGCGGGACCTACAATGAGCAGTTCTTC
few,TRBD1,16,TRBV7-6,TRBJ1-2,CASSPLGQGPNYGYTF,TGTGCCAGCAGCCCCCTGGGACAGGGGCCAAACTATGGCTACACCTTC
.,TRBD2,15,TRBV6-5,TRBJ2-1,CASSTGGQREGKQFF,TGTGCCAGCAGTACGGGAGGCCAGCGGGAGGGGAAGCAGTTCTTC
.,.,14,TRBV7-2,TRBJ1-2,CASSFKGGGTGYTF,TGTGCCAGCAGCTTCAAAGGCGGAGGGACGGGCTACACCTTC
.,TRBD1,17,TRBV18,TRBJ1-1,CASSYFSRGNMNTEAFF,TGTGCCAGCTCGTACTTTAGCAGGGGGAACATGAACACTGAAGCTTTCTTT
few,.,13,TRBV10-3,TRBJ1-1,CAIRTGQNTEAFF,TGTGCCATCAGGACCGGACAGAACACTGAAGCTTTCTTT
few,.,12,TRBV6-1,TRBJ2-7,CASWTFLYEQYF,TGTGCCAGCTGGACATTTCTCTACGAGCAGTACTTC
.,.,17,TRBV7-4,TRBJ1-1,CASSPPKRLVLNTEAFF,TGTGCCAGCAGCCCCCCTAAACGACTGGTACTGAACACTGAAGCTTTCTTT
few,TRBD1,14,TRBV2,TRBJ1-1,CASSLGQQNTEAFF,TGTGCCAGCAGCCTGGGACAGCAGAACACTGAAGCTTTCTTT
.,TRBD2,15,TRBV27,TRBJ2-1,CASSYGLAAYNEQFF,TGTGCCAGCAGCTACGGACTAGCGGCCTACAATGAGCAGTTCTTC
.,.,13,TRBV18,TRBJ1-1,CASSLTGDTEAFF,TGTGCCAGCTCACTAACAGGCGACACTGAAGCTTTCTTT
.,.,14,TRBV10-3,TRBJ2-2,CAISESGRDGELFF,TGTGCCATCAGTGAGTCGGGCAGGGACGGGGAGCTGTTTTTT
.,TRBD2,18,TRBV28,TRBJ2-1,CASSTGTSVGSSYNEQFF,TGTGCCAGCTCGACCGGGACTAGCGTAGGTAGCTCCTACAATGAGCAGTTCTTC
.,.,13,TRBV5-6,TRBJ2-1,CASTGPRVNEQFF,TGTGCCAGCACCGGTCCTAGAGTAAATGAGCAGTTCTTC
.,.,13,TRBV14,TRBJ1-2,CASSQDPGYGYTF,TGTGCCAGCAGCCAAGATCCGGGCTATGGCTACACCTTC
.,.,11,TRBV6-5,TRBJ2-7,CASSKGLEQYF,TGTGCCAGCAGCAAGGGGCTCGAGCAGTACTTC
.,TRBD1,13,TRBV25-1,TRBJ1-2,CASSGGQDYGYTF,TGTGCCAGCAGTGGGGGACAGGACTATGGCTACACCTTC
.,TRBD2,18,TRBV11-2,TRBJ2-3,CASSSLLLAGGKTDTQYF,TGTGCCAGCAGCTCGCTATTACTAGCGGGGGGAAAAACAGATACGCAGTATTTT
few,TRBD2,19,TRBV18,TRBJ2-1,CASSPSVKTSGGTYNEQFF,TGTGCCAGCTCACCCTCTGTCAAGACTAGCGGGGGAACCTACAATGAGCAGTTCTTC
once,.,13,TRBV7-2,TRBJ1-1,CASSPGQNTEAFF,TGTGCCAGCAGCCCCGGACAGAACACTGAAGCTTTCTTT
.,TRBD2,13,TRBV7-9,TRBJ2-5,CASIQSGGETQYF,TGTGCCAGCATCCAGTCGGGGGGGGAGACCCAGTACTTC
few,.,12,TRBV6-5,TRBJ1-1,CASSYGGAEAFF,TGTGCCAGCAGTTACGGGGGCGCTGAAGCTTTCTTT
.,TRBD1,15,TRBV6-5,TRBJ1-2,CASSYLRTGLWGYTF,TGTGCCAGCAGTTACCTACGGACAGGGTTATGGGGCTACACCTTC
.,.,15,TRBV5-4,TRBJ1-2,CASSSRQSHNYGYTF,TGTGCCAGCAGCTCGCGGCAGAGCCATAACTATGGCTACACCTTC